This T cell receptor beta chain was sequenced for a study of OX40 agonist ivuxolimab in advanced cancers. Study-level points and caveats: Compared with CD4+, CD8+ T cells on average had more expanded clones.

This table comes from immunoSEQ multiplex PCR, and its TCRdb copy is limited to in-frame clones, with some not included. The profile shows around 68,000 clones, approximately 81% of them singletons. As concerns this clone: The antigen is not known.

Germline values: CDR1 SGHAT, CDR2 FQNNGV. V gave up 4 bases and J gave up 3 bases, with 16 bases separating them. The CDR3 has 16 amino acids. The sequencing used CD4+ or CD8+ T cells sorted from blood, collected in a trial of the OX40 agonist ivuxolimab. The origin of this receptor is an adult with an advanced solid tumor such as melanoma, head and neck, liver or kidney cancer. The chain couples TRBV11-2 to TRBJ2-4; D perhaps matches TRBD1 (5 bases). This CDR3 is CASSYFPPQGKNIQYF. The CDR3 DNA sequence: TGTGCCAGCAGCTACTTCCCCCCGCAGGGCAAAAACATTCAGTACTTC.